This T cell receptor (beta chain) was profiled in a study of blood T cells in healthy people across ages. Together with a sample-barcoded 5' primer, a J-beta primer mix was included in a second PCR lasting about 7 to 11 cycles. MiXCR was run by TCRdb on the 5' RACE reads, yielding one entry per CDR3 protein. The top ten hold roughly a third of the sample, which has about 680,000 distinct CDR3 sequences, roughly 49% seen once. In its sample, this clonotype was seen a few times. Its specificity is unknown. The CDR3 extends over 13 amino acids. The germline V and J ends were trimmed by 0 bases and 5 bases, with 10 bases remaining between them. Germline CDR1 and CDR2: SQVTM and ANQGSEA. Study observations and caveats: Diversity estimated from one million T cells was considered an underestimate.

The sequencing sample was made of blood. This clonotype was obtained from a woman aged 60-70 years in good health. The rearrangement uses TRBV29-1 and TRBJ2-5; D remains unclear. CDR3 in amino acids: CSVEDLGLETQYF. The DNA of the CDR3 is TGCAGCGTTGAAGATCTAGGGTTGGAGACCCAGTACTTC.